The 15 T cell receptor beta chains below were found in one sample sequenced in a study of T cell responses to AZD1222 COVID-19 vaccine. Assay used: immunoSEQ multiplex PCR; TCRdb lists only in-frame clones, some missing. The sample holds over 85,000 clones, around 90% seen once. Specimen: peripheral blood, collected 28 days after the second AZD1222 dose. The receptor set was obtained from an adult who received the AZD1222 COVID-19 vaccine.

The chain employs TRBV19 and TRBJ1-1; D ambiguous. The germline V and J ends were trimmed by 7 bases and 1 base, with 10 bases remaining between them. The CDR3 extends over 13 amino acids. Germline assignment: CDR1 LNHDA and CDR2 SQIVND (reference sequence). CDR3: CASNVQPNTEAFF. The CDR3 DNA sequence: TGTGCCAGTAACGTCCAGCCGAACACTGAAGCTTTCTTT. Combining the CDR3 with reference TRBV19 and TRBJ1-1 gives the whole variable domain DGGITQSPKYLFRKEGQNVTLSCEQNLNHDAMYWYRQDPGQGLRLIYYSQIVNDFQKGDIAEGYSVSREKKESFPLTVTSAQKNPTAFYLCASNVQPNTEAFFGQGTRLTVV.

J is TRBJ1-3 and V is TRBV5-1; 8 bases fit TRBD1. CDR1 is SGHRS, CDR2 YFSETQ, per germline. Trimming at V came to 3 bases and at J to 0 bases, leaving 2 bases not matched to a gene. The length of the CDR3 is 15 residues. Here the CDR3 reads CASSWTGSSGNTIYF. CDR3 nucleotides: TGCGCCAGCAGCTGGACAGGGAGCTCTGGAAACACCATATATTTT.

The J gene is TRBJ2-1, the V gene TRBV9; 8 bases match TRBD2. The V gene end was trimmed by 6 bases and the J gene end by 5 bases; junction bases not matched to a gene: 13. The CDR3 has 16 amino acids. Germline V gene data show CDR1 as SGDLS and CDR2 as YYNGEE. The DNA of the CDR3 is TGTGCCAGCAATGATCCCGGGGGGGCCGGTGACAATGAGCAGTTCTTC. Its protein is CASNDPGGAGDNEQFF.

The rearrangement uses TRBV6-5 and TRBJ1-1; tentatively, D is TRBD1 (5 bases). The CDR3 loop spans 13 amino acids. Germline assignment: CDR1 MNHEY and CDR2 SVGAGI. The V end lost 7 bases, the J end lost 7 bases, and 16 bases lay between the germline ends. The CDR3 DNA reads TGTGCCAGCATGGGTTGGCAGGGAGTTGAAGCTTTCTTT. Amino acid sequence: CASMGWQGVEAFF.

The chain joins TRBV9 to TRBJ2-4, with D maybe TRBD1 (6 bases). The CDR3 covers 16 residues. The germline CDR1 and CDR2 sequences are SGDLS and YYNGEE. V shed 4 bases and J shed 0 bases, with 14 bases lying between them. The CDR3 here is CASSPGTGLAKNIQYF. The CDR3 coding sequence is TGTGCCAGCAGCCCCGGTACAGGGTTAGCCAAAAACATTCAGTACTTC.

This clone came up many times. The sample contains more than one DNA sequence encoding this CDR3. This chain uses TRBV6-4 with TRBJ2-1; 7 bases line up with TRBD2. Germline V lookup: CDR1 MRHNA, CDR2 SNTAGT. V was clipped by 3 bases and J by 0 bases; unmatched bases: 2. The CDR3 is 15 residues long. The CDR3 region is CASSDLAGSYNEQFF. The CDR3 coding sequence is TGTGCCAGCAGTGATTTAGCGGGCTCCTACAATGAGCAGTTCTTC.

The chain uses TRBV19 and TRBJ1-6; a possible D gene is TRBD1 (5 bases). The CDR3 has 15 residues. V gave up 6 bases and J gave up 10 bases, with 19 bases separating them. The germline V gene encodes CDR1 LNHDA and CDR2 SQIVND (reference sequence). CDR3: CASRNSGASHSPLHF. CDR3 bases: TGTGCCAGTAGAAACTCCGGGGCTAGTCACTCACCCCTCCACTTT.

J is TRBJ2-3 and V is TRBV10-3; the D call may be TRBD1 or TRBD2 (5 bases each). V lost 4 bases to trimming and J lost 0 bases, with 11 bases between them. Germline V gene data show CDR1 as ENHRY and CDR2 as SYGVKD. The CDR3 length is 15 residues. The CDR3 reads CAISGGDGSTDTQYF. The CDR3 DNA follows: TGTGCCATCAGTGGTGGGGACGGGAGCACAGATACGCAGTATTTT.

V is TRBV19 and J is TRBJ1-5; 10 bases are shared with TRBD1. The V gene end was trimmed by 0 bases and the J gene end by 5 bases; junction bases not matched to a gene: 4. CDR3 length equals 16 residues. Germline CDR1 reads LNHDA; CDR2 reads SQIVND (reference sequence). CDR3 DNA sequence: TGTGCCAGTAGTATAGAGACAGGGGGCCGCCATCAGCCCCAGCATTTT. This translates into CASSIETGGRHQPQHF.

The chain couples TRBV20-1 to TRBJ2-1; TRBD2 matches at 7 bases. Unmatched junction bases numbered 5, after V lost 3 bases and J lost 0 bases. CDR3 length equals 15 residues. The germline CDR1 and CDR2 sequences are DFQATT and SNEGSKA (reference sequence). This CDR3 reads CSASSSGNSYNEQFF. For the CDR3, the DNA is TGCAGTGCTAGTTCTAGCGGAAACTCCTACAATGAGCAGTTCTTC.

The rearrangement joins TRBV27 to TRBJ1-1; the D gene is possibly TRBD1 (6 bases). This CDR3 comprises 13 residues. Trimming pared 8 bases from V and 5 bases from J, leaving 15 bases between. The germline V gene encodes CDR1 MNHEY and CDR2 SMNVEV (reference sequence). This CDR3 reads CASSTGWGTEAFF. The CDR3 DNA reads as TGTGCCAGCTCTACAGGGTGGGGGACTGAAGCTTTCTTT.

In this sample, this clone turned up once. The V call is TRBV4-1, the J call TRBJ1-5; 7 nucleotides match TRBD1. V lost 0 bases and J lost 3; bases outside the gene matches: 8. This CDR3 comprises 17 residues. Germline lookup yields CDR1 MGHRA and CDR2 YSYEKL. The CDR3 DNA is TGCGCCAGCAGCCAAGAGCGGGACAGAATTTACAATCAGCCCCAGCATTTT. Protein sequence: CASSQERDRIYNQPQHF.

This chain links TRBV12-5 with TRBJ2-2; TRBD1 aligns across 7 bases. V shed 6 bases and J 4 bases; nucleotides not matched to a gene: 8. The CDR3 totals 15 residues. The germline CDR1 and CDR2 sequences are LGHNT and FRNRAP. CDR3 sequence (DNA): TGTGCTAGTGGAGAGGGACAGTCGGGCACCGGGGAGCTGTTTTTT. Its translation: CASGEGQSGTGELFF.

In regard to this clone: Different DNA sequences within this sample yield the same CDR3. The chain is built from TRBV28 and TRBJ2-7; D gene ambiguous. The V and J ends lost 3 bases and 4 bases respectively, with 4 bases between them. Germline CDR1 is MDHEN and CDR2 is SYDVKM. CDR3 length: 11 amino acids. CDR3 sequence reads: CASSLGYEQYF. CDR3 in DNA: TGTGCCAGCAGTTTGGGATACGAGCAGTACTTC.

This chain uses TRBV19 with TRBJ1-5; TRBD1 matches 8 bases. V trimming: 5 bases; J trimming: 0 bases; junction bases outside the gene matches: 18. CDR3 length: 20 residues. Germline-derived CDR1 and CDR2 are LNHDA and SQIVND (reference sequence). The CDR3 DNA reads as TGTGCCAGTAGTGATACCGCCAGGGGGCAATCCACTTATAGCAATCAGCCCCAGCATTTT. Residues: CASSDTARGQSTYSNQPQHF.